Following are 15 T cell receptor beta chains from one sample sequenced in a study of shared clonotypes between healthy human individuals. The data were produced by immunoSEQ multiplex PCR, yet TCRdb's version contains in-frame clones alone and is incomplete. The table records some 1 million clones, around 76% of them present only once. Sequencing was performed on memory CD4+ T cells sorted from blood. Described subset: CD45RA-negative fraction. Source of these receptors: a young man in good health.

This chain connects TRBV29-1 to TRBJ1-1, with 8 bases that match TRBD1. Losses at the gene ends were 3 bases for V and 8 bases for J; bases not matched to a gene: 2. The length of the CDR3 is 11 residues. The germline V gene has CDR1 SQVTM and CDR2 ANQGSEA. CDR3 region: CSVERDREAFF. The CDR3 region has the DNA TGCAGCGTTGAGAGGGACAGGGAAGCTTTCTTT. The full variable domain, its missing parts supplied by reference TRBV29-1 and TRBJ1-1, is SAVISQKPSRDICQRGTSLTIQCQVDSQVTMMFWYRQQPGQSLTLIATANQGSEATYESGFVIDKFPISRPNLTFSTLTVSNMSPEDSSIYLCSVERDREAFFGQGTRLTVV.

Concerning this clone: With a much larger clone just one base away, this may be a read error. This sample includes further DNA sequences coding for the same CDR3. The chain links TRBV5-1 to TRBJ1-1; D remains ambiguous. CDR3 length: 14 residues. CDR1 and CDR2 (germline): SGHRS, YFSETQ. V lost 0 bases and J lost 4, with 10 bases in between. CDR3 coding DNA: TGCGCCAGCAGCTTGGGGCAGGCGGGCACTGAAGCTTTCTTT. This codes for CASSLGQAGTEAFF.

The genes are TRBV30 and TRBJ2-3; 9 bases match TRBD2. J was trimmed by 3 bases and V by 4 bases; bases with no gene match: 2. Germline V CDR1 and CDR2: GTSNPN, SVGIG (reference sequence). CDR3 length: 13 residues. CDR3: CAWMRGGTDTQYF. CDR3 coding DNA: TGTGCCTGGATGCGGGGGGGAACAGATACGCAGTATTTT.

This clone was recorded many times. The chain employs TRBV27 and TRBJ2-5; TRBD2 is a possible D gene (6 bases). Germline-derived CDR1 and CDR2 are MNHEY and SMNVEV (reference sequence). The CDR3 runs to 15 residues. V was clipped by 6 bases and J by 3 bases, with 17 bases between them. As DNA, the CDR3 is TGTGCCAGCAGCCAACTGGCGGGACCTAAAGAGACCCAGTACTTC. Translation: CASSQLAGPKETQYF.

V usage is TRBV28 and J usage is TRBJ1-4, with D uncertain. V lost 7 bases and J 5 bases, leaving 11 bases between the germline ends. The CDR3 length is 13 residues. CDR1 is MDHEN, CDR2 SYDVKM, per germline. The CDR3 spells CASKVAKNEKLFF. CDR3 nucleotide sequence: TGTGCCAGCAAGGTGGCGAAAAATGAAAAACTGTTTTTT.

This chain links TRBV19 with TRBJ1-2; 8 nucleotides match TRBD1. Germline V gives CDR1 LNHDA, CDR2 SQIVND (reference sequence). Trimming at V came to 3 bases and at J to 5 bases, leaving 5 bases not matched to a gene. The CDR3 totals 14 residues. The CDR3 DNA reads TGTGCCAGTAGTATGAGGACAGGGCCGTATGGCTACACCTTC. This gives the protein CASSMRTGPYGYTF.

This chain links TRBV5-1 with TRBJ2-5; 9 bases match TRBD1. Losses at the gene ends were 4 bases for V and 5 bases for J; bases not matched to a gene: 6. Per the germline V gene, CDR1 is SGHRS and CDR2 is YFSETQ. There are 14 residues in the CDR3. CDR3 residues: CASSMGQGGETQYF. The CDR3 DNA is TGCGCCAGCAGCATGGGACAGGGCGGGGAGACCCAGTACTTC.

V usage is TRBV18 and J usage is TRBJ2-5; no definite D call. Trimming shortened V by 2 bases and J by 5 bases, and 18 bases separated the two germline ends. Germline V gives CDR1 KGHSH, CDR2 LQKENI. The CDR3 is made up of 16 amino acids. The chain's CDR3 is CASSPILVQDTETQYF. The CDR3 DNA sequence: TGTGCCAGCTCACCAATCCTGGTGCAGGATACGGAGACCCAGTACTTC.

A single count supports this clone. The chain is built from TRBV4-1 and TRBJ2-1; 12 bases match TRBD2. Germline lookup yields CDR1 MGHRA and CDR2 YSYEKL. The CDR3 runs 20 residues. V lost 0 bases to trimming and J lost 3 bases; unmatched junction nucleotides: 12. CDR3 region: CASSQDAWLAGGKNYNEQFF. The CDR3 bases are TGCGCCAGCAGCCAAGATGCCTGGCTAGCGGGAGGGAAAAACTACAATGAGCAGTTCTTC.

V gene TRBV11-2 combines with J gene TRBJ2-7, with TRBD1 matching 11 bases. V trimming: 2 bases; J trimming: 3 bases; junction bases outside the gene matches: 6. CDR3 length equals 16 residues. The germline V gene has CDR1 SGHAT and CDR2 FQNNGV. DNA of the CDR3: TGTGCCAGCAGCTTAACATCGGGACAGGGGGGCTACGAGCAGTACTTC. Translation gives CASSLTSGQGGYEQYF.

V is TRBV2 and J is TRBJ2-1, with TRBD2 identical over 11 bases. Germline V CDR1 and CDR2: SNHLY, FYNNEI. Trimming cost V 4 bases and J 0 bases; bases outside gene matches: 2. CDR3 length equals 16 residues. The CDR3 sequence: CASSGLAGNSYNEQFF. The CDR3 DNA sequence: TGTGCCAGCAGTGGACTAGCGGGGAACTCCTACAATGAGCAGTTCTTC.

The CDR3 nucleotides are TGTGCCTGGAGTGTTCAGGGGCGGGGAAACACCATATATTTT. Amino acids: CAWSVQGRGNTIYF. The gene calls are TRBV30 and TRBJ1-3, with a possible D match to TRBD1 (6 bases). The germline V and J ends were trimmed by 0 bases and 4 bases, with 10 bases remaining between them. Germline CDR1 GTSNPN, CDR2 SVGIG (reference sequence). The CDR3 runs 14 residues.

Only one count was recorded for this clone. The chain couples TRBV2 to TRBJ1-5; maybe TRBD1 (6 bases). CDR3 length: 15 residues. Trimming took off 5 bases at V and 3 bases at J, with 14 bases between the two ends. Per the germline V gene, CDR1 is SNHLY and CDR2 is FYNNEI. Here the CDR3 DNA reads TGTGCCAGCAGTCAACAGGGTATAAACAATCAGCCCCAGCATTTT. This gives the protein CASSQQGINNQPQHF.

The rearrangement joins TRBV29-1 to TRBJ2-2; D is perhaps TRBD1 (6 bases). The CDR3 has 13 residues. Germline V gene data show CDR1 as SQVTM and CDR2 as ANQGSEA. The germline V and J ends were trimmed by 3 bases and 5 bases, with 10 bases remaining between them. The CDR3 sequence is CSVDRGGTGELFF. The CDR3 DNA reads as TGCAGCGTTGACCGAGGGGGTACCGGGGAGCTGTTTTTT.

The gene calls are TRBV25-1 and TRBJ2-1; TRBD2 might be the D (6 bases). Germline CDR1 reads MGHDK; CDR2 reads SYGVNS. The CDR3 loop spans 16 amino acids. The ends were cut back, 8 bases at V and 7 bases at J, with 24 bases in the middle. CDR3 in DNA: TGTGCCAGCTCCAAAAGCGCCGTGGGCGCGGGGAATGAGCAGTTCTTC. Translating it yields CASSKSAVGAGNEQFF.